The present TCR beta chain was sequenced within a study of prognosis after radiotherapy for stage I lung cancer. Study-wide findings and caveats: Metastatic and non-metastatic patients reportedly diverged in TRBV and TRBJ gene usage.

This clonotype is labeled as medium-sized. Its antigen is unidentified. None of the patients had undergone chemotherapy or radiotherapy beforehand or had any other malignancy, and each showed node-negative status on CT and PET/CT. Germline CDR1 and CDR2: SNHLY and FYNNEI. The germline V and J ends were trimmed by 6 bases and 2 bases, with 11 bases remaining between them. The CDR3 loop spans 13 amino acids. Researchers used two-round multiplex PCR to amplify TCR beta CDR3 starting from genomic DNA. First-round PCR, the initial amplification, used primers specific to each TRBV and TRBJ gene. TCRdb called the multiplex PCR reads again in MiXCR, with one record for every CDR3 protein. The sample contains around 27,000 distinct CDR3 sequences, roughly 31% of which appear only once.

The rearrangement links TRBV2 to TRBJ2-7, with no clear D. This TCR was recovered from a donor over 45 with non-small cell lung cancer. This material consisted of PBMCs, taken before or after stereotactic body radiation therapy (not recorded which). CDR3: CASRNLVAYEQYF. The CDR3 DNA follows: TGTGCCAGCAGGAACCTAGTAGCCTACGAGCAGTACTTC.